The following is a T cell receptor (beta chain) sequence with its context. Its antigen is unknown. V trimming: 4 bases; J trimming: 0 bases; junction bases outside the gene matches: 3. Germline values: CDR1 SGHTA, CDR2 FQGTGA. This CDR3 is 18 amino acids long. This sample is drawn from a study of Ad26.COV2.S vaccination and SARS-CoV-2 variants. Study results and limitations: In TCR breadth and depth analyses, total T cell responses may have been underestimated. Participants in the vaccine arm had higher spike-specific TCR breadth; placebo recipients had lower.

TCRdb keeps only in-frame clones here, not all; method: immunoSEQ multiplex PCR. The data show 300,000 to 350,000 clones, approximately 86% seen once. Treatment specified: 15 to 20 received Ad26.COV2.S at low or high dose, single or two shots; several received placebo; per-sample allocation not given. Vaccine and placebo recipients were sampled on day 63 after the first injection. This rearrangement joins TRBV7-3 to TRBJ2-6; 13 nucleotides line up with TRBD2. The sample here was peripheral blood, taken in a trial of Ad26.COV2.S vaccine versus placebo. The receptor's source is a person aged 18-65 years who received the Ad26.COV2.S COVID-19 vaccine or a placebo. CDR3 residues: CASSSRLAGGSGANVLTF. CDR3 sequence (DNA): TGTGCCAGCAGCTCTCGACTAGCGGGAGGCTCTGGGGCCAACGTCCTGACTTTC.